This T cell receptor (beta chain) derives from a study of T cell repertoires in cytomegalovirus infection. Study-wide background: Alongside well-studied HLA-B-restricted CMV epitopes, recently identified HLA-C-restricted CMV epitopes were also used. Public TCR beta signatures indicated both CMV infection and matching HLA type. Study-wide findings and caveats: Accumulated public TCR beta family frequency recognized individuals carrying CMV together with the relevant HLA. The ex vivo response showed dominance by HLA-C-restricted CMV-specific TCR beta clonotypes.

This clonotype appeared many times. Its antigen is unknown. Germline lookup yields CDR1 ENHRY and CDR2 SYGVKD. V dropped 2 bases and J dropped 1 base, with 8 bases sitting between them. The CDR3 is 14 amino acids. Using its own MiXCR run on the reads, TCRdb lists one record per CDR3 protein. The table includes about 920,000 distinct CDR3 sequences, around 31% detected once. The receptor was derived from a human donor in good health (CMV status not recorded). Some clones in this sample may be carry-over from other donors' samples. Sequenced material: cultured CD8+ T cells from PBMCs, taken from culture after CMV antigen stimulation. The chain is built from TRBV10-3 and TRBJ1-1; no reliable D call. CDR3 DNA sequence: TGTGCCATCAGTGAGAGGTCGGCGAACACTGAAGCTTTCTTT. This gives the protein CAISERSANTEAFF.